This passage covers 28 T cell receptor beta chains from one sample sequenced in a study of control samples from healthy donors and cancer patients. The repertoire was sequenced with immunoSEQ multiplex PCR; TCRdb's copy has only in-frame clones and lacks some. The sample contains 130,000 or so clones, approximately 90% of which appear only once. Material: blood. These receptors originate from a man in his forties in good health.

On this clone: This specimen includes other DNA sequences encoding the same CDR3. The chain recombines TRBV10-1 with TRBJ2-2; D uncertain. Between the trimmed V and J ends, which lost 3 bases and 4 bases, there was a span of 0 bases. Germline V gene sequence: CDR1 WNHNN, CDR2 SYGVQD (reference sequence). The CDR3 sequence is 11 residues long. CDR3 in DNA: TGCGCCAGCAGTGACACCGGGGAGCTGTTTTTT. Its translation is CASSDTGELFF.

The chain couples TRBV5-8 to TRBJ2-5; the D gene is possibly TRBD1 (6 bases). The germline CDR1 and CDR2 sequences are SGHTS and YDEGEE. The CDR3 totals 13 residues. The ends were cut back, 5 bases at V and 7 bases at J, with 15 bases in the middle. The CDR3 DNA follows: TGTGCCAGCAGAAGAACAGGGCGTTTGACCCAGTACTTC. Its protein is CASRRTGRLTQYF.

This clone has a handful of counts. V is TRBV9 and J is TRBJ1-1; D uncertain. The ends were cut back, 4 bases at V and 0 bases at J, with 7 bases in the middle. The CDR3 loop spans 13 amino acids. Germline values: CDR1 SGDLS, CDR2 YYNGEE. CDR3 region: CASSSRVNTEAFF. CDR3 sequence (DNA): TGTGCCAGCAGCTCCAGAGTGAACACTGAAGCTTTCTTT.

The chain joins TRBV6-6 to TRBJ1-4, with unresolved D. CDR3 length equals 14 residues. V gave up 5 bases and J gave up 0 bases, with 7 bases separating them. Germline V lookup: CDR1 MNHNY, CDR2 SVGAGI (reference sequence). The DNA of the CDR3 is TGTGCCAGCAGTACCCCAGCAACTAATGAAAAACTGTTTTTT. Protein sequence: CASSTPATNEKLFF.

This clone was observed once. The rearrangement uses TRBV28 and TRBJ1-1, with D unresolved. Germline V gene sequence: CDR1 MDHEN, CDR2 SYDVKM. The CDR3 extends over 15 amino acids. V was trimmed by 5 bases and J by 5 bases, leaving 18 bases between them. In DNA form, the CDR3 reads TGTGCCAGCAGTCTCACGGCCCGAGGATGGACTGAAGCTTTCTTT. Encoded protein: CASSLTARGWTEAFF.

This chain links TRBV5-6 with TRBJ1-4; the match to TRBD1 covers 8 bases. Germline V gives CDR1 SGHDT, CDR2 YYEEEE. The CDR3 spans 15 residues. V gave up 4 bases and J gave up 5 bases; unmatched junction bases: 7. DNA of the CDR3: TGTGCCAGCAGCCGGAGGGACAGGAGAAATGAAAAACTGTTTTTT. This translates into CASSRRDRRNEKLFF.

The genes are TRBV20-1 and TRBJ1-2; no clear D. This CDR3 spans 10 amino acids. CDR1 and CDR2 (germline): DFQATT, SNEGSKA (reference sequence). The V and J ends lost 3 bases and 8 bases respectively, with 7 bases between them. Here the CDR3 reads CSARGRGYTF. In nucleotides, the CDR3 is TGCAGTGCTAGGGGCCGGGGCTACACCTTC.

V gene TRBV5-6 combines with J gene TRBJ1-4; no definite D call. V lost 1 base and J lost 3, with 13 bases in between. The CDR3 sequence is 16 residues long. The germline V gene encodes CDR1 SGHDT and CDR2 YYEEEE. The CDR3 sequence is CASSLLSRVPNEKLFF. The CDR3 DNA reads TGTGCCAGCAGCTTGCTCAGCAGAGTCCCTAATGAAAAACTGTTTTTT.

Written as DNA, the CDR3 is TGTGCCAGCAGGGACGCCTGGCAGACCCAGTACTTC. Amino acid sequence: CASRDAWQTQYF. The rearrangement uses TRBV6-5 and TRBJ2-5; D unresolved. The V gene lost 6 bases and the J gene lost 6 bases, with 11 bases spanning the gap. The CDR3 is 12 amino acids. Per the germline V gene, CDR1 is MNHEY and CDR2 is SVGAGI.

This clone has more than one count but fewer than ten. The gene calls are TRBV6-5 and TRBJ1-1, with a tentative D call TRBD1 (6 bases). Per germline, CDR1 MNHEY and CDR2 SVGAGI. CDR3 length: 14 amino acids. Trimming removed 0 bases from V and 5 bases from J, with 10 bases in between. The DNA of the CDR3 is TGTGCCAGCAGTTACTCAACAGGGATGACTGAAGCTTTCTTT. This codes for CASSYSTGMTEAFF.

The chain uses TRBV5-1 and TRBJ2-1; tentative D call: TRBD1 (7 bases). V lost 4 bases, J lost 3 bases, and 14 bases lay in between. CDR3 size: 15 residues. From germline, CDR1 is SGHRS and CDR2 YFSETQ. DNA of the CDR3: TGCGCCAGCAGCCCGGAGGGGGCGCGCTACAATGAGCAGTTCTTC. Translation gives CASSPEGARYNEQFF.

V gene TRBV5-1 combines with J gene TRBJ1-3, with D hard to call. CDR1 is SGHRS and CDR2 is YFSETQ in the germline V gene. Trimming shortened V by 7 bases and J by 4 bases, and 18 bases separated the two germline ends. This CDR3 is 15 amino acids long. CDR3 in amino acids: CASGSSAGSGNTIYF. The CDR3 nucleotides are TGCGCCAGCGGGTCGTCGGCAGGCTCGGGAAACACCATATATTTT. The complete variable domain, with remaining parts taken from reference TRBV5-1 and TRBJ1-3, reads KAGVTQTPRYLIKTRGQQVTLSCSPISGHRSVSWYQQTPGQGLQFLFEYFSETQRNKGNFPGRFSGRQFSNSRSEMNVSTLELGDSALYLCASGSSAGSGNTIYFGEGSWLTVV.

This chain uses TRBV6-5 with TRBJ2-7; TRBD2 matches 9 bases. The CDR3 loop spans 16 amino acids. Per the germline V gene, CDR1 is MNHEY and CDR2 is SVGAGI. V dropped 2 bases and J dropped 2; count of bases not matched to a gene: 7. CDR3 loop: CASSYGGGDMAYEQYF. The CDR3 DNA reads as TGTGCCAGCAGTTACGGCGGGGGGGACATGGCCTACGAGCAGTACTTC.

This chain links TRBV5-4 with TRBJ1-1; a possible D gene is TRBD1 (5 bases). The CDR3 has 14 residues. The germline gives CDR1 SGHNT, CDR2 YYREEE (reference sequence). V was shortened by 6 bases and J by 4 bases, with 16 bases between the two germline ends. The DNA for the CDR3 is TGTGCCAGCACCAAGATGGAGGGGATCACTGAAGCTTTCTTT. Translated, it gives CASTKMEGITEAFF.

The V call is TRBV11-2, the J call TRBJ2-7; D ambiguous. This CDR3 region has 15 residues. Trimming left V 0 bases short and J 5 bases short, with 14 bases between. Per the germline V gene, CDR1 is SGHAT and CDR2 is FQNNGV. CDR3 residues: CASSLEPPVIHEQYF. The CDR3 nucleotides read TGTGCCAGCAGCTTAGAACCTCCGGTAATACACGAGCAGTACTTC.

This clone was seen once. The chain employs TRBV4-1 and TRBJ1-4, with D maybe TRBD1 (5 bases). Germline assignment: CDR1 MGHRA and CDR2 YSYEKL. Trimming took 7 bases from V and 9 from J, leaving 15 bases between them. The CDR3 contains 13 residues. The CDR3 protein is CASNSPGGQKLFF. CDR3 in DNA: TGCGCCAGCAATAGCCCTGGGGGACAAAAACTGTTTTTT.

The chain uses TRBV27 and TRBJ2-2; TRBD1 might be the D (6 bases). The CDR3 consists of 14 residues. Germline V lookup: CDR1 MNHEY, CDR2 SMNVEV (reference sequence). Trimming took off 1 base at V and 7 bases at J, with 10 bases between the two ends. CDR3 sequence reads: CASSLLQGNGELFF. CDR3 nucleotide sequence: TGTGCCAGCAGTTTATTACAGGGTAACGGGGAGCTGTTTTTT.

Worth noting for this clone: At one of its ends the junction is not consistent with the germline gene, which may arise from a read error. In DNA, the CDR3 is TGTGCTAGCAGCTTAGTAGCTCTGGGGCAGCATTTT. Residues: CASSLVALGQHF. The J gene is TRBJ1-5, the V gene TRBV7-7; D not certain. The CDR3 has 12 amino acids. Germline CDR1 is SSHAT and CDR2 is FNYEAQ (reference sequence). The whole variable domain, filled in from reference TRBV7-7 and TRBJ1-5, reads GAGVSQSPRYKVTKRGQDVTLRCDPISSHATLYWYQQALGQGPEFLTYFNYEAQPDKSGLPSDRFSAERPEGSISTLTIQRTEQRDSAMYRCASSLVALGQHFGDGTRLSIL.

The rearrangement links TRBV30 to TRBJ1-6; the D is unclear. This CDR3 region has 16 residues. Germline CDR1 GTSNPN, CDR2 SVGIG (reference sequence). With 4 bases removed from V and 0 bases from J, the gap between germline ends came to 13 bases. The CDR3 region has the DNA TGTGCCTGGATCCTCGGCCTTAGCTCCTATAATTCACCCCTCCACTTT. Translated, it gives CAWILGLSSYNSPLHF.

This chain's CDR3 is CASSLTDRGQVMNTEAFF. CDR3 nucleotides: TGCGCCAGCAGCCTCACCGACAGGGGGCAGGTGATGAACACTGAAGCTTTCTTT. This chain uses TRBV5-1 with TRBJ1-1, with 10 bases aligning to TRBD1. Germline V CDR1 and CDR2: SGHRS, YFSETQ. The J segment lost 0 bases and the V segment lost 4 bases, leaving 12 bases of the junction unmatched. This CDR3 has 18 residues.

This chain connects TRBV18 to TRBJ1-5, with 9 nucleotides matching TRBD1. The CDR3 extends over 17 amino acids. V lost 4 bases to trimming and J lost 1 base; unmatched junction nucleotides: 8. Per the germline V gene, CDR1 is KGHSH and CDR2 is LQKENI. CDR3 bases: TGTGCCAGCTCACGTTCCGGGACAGGGCGGAGCAATCAGCCCCAGCATTTT. Protein: CASSRSGTGRSNQPQHF.

The J gene is TRBJ2-1, the V gene TRBV23-1, with 12 bases fitting TRBD2. TRBV23-1 is sorted into the ORF group, with uncertain function. V lost 1 base to trimming and J lost 2 bases; unmatched junction nucleotides: 6. There are 18 residues in the CDR3. The CDR3 DNA is TGCGCCAGCAGTCAATTCGCTAGCGGGGGGGTCCCCTACAATGAGCAGTTCTTC. It codes for CASSQFASGGVPYNEQFF.

The V call is TRBV3-1 (or the pseudogene TRBV3-2), the J call TRBJ2-2; D is undetermined. The germline gives CDR1 LGHDT, CDR2 YNNKEL (reference sequence). The germline V and J ends were trimmed by 1 base and 6 bases, with 9 bases remaining between them. The CDR3 consists of 14 residues. CDR3 sequence (DNA): TGTGCCAGCAGCCAAGCGGCGCGGCCCGGGGAGCTGTTTTTT. It yields the protein CASSQAARPGELFF.

This clone was seen a single time. The chain uses TRBV28 and TRBJ1-6; D unresolved. V was trimmed by 6 bases and J by 5 bases, leaving 11 bases between them. CDR1 is MDHEN and CDR2 is SYDVKM in the germline V gene. The CDR3 is 14 residues long. In DNA, the CDR3 is TGTGCCAGCAGACTCTCCCCCGATAATTCACCCCTCCACTTT. It specifies CASRLSPDNSPLHF.

A few counts support this clone. The chain employs TRBV28 and TRBJ2-6; maybe TRBD1 (5 bases). CDR3 length equals 15 residues. Trimming cost V 2 bases and J 4 bases, with 9 bases left between them. The germline CDR1 and CDR2 sequences are MDHEN and SYDVKM. The CDR3 is CASSLQGAGANVLTF. The CDR3, as DNA: TGTGCCAGCAGTTTACAGGGTGCGGGGGCCAACGTCCTGACTTTC.

The CDR3: CASSIKGYYEQYF. DNA for the CDR3: TGTGCCAGTAGTATCAAAGGTTACTACGAGCAGTACTTC. The chain has TRBV19 and TRBJ2-7; no firm D call. V lost 3 bases and J lost 3, with 9 bases in between. CDR3 size: 13 residues. The germline CDR1 and CDR2 sequences are LNHDA and SQIVND (reference sequence).

V is TRBV10-3 and J is TRBJ2-7, with TRBD1 matching 11 bases. Germline-derived CDR1 and CDR2 are ENHRY and SYGVKD. The CDR3 runs 14 residues. Trimming cost V 4 bases and J 3 bases; bases outside gene matches: 2. CDR3 sequence (DNA): TGTGCCATCAGTGCGGGACAGGGGGTCTACGAGCAGTACTTC. This translates into CAISAGQGVYEQYF.

On this clone itself: Other DNA sequences from this sample encode an identical CDR3 as well. The CDR3 nucleotides are TGTGCCAGTAGTATCAACAGCAACACTGAAGCTTTCTTT. Amino acids: CASSINSNTEAFF. The chain joins TRBV19 to TRBJ1-1, with D uncertain. The ends were cut back, 3 bases at V and 2 bases at J, with 7 bases in the middle. The CDR3 contains 13 residues. The germline V gene encodes CDR1 LNHDA and CDR2 SQIVND (reference sequence).